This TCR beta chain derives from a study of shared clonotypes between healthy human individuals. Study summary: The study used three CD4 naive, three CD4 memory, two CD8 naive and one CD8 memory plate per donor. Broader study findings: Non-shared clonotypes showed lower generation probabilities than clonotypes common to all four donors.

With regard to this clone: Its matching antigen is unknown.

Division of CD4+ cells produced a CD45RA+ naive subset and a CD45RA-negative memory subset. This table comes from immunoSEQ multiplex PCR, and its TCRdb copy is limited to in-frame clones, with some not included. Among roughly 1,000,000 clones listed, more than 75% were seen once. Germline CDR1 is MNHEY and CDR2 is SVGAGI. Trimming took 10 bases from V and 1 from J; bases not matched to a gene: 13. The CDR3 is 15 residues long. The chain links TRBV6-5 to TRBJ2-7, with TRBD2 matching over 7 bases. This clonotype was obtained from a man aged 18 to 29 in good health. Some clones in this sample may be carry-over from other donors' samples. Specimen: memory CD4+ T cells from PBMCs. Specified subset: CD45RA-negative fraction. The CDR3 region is CATQTSGGGSYEQYF. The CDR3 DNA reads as TGTGCCACTCAGACCTCTGGGGGAGGGTCCTACGAGCAGTACTTC.